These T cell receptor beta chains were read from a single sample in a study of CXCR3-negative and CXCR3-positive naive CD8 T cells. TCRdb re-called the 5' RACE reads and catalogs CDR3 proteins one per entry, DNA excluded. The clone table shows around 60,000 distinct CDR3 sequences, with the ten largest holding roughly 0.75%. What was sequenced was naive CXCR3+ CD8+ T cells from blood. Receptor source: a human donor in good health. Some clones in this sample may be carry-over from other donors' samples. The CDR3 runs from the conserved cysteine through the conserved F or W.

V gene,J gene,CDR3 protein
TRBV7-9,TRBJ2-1,CASSLAGGIEQFF
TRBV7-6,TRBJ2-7,CASSLTREQVYEQYF
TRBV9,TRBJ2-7,CASSAGTPADEQYF
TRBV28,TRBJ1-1,CASSLYGGWTEAFF
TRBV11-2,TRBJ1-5,CASSGTGNQPQHF
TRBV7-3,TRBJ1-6,CASSLISGQNNSPLHF
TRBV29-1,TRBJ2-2,CSVPWGTGELFF
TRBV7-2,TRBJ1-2,CASSSLTGYYGYTF
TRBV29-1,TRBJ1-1,CSGRTENTEAFF
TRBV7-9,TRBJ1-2,CASRSPGQQNYGYTF
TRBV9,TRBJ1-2,CASSVFQGAHYGYTF
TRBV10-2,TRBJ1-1,CATTQGLEAFF
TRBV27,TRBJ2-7,CASSPWTSQLGEQYF
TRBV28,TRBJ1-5,CASSLTGAQPQHF
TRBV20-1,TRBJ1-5,CSARDDRVWNQPQHF
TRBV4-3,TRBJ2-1,CASSQVTLAGGPEQFF
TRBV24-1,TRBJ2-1,CATSENDREQQFF
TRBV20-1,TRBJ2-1,CSAEDSDGYNEQFF
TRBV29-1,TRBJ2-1,CSLGQGGNEQFF
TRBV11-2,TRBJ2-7,CASSFWRSSYEQYF
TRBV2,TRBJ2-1,CASGHDSRDRASDEQFF
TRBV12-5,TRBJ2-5,CASGLTAPGETQYF
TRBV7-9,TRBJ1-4,CASSPPGQEHNEKLFF
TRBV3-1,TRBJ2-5,CASSQGENSGQETQYF
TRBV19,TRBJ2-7,CASTQTGSSYEQYF
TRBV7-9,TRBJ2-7,CASSPPPAGYSYEQYF
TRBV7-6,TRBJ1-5,CASSPGRENQPQHF
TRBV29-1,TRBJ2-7,CSVGGVYDEQYF
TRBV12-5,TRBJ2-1,CASGLPGRGQFF
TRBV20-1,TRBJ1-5,CSAPRPEGINQPQHF
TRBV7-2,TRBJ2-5,CASSFWQTKGETQYF
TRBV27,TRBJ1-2,CASSTDPTFYGYTF
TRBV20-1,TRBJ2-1,CSAKSYLTGGSEQFF
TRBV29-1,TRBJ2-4,CSVTRTGENIQYF
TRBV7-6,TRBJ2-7,CASSSTGLSYEQYF
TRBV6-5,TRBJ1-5,CASSTGIQPQHF
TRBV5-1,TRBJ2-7,CASSLDLAGVAYEQYF
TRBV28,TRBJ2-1,CTSRGDRTYNEQFF
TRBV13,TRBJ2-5,CASSLEMETQYF